Listed here is a single T cell receptor beta chain. These data belong to a study of blood T cell repertoires in COVID-19. The CDR3 is 14 amino acids. Germline V gene lookup returns CDR1 SGHTA and CDR2 FQGNSA. V lost 6 bases, J lost 3 bases, and 7 bases stayed unmatched. Under the authors' procedure: Cell counts per sample came from amplifying reference gene primers. Sequencing used immunoSEQ multiplex PCR; TCRdb keeps in-frame clones, though not all of them. The DNA was the basis for D and trimming; V, J and clone size are from that table. The sample holds around 76,000 clones, about 85% seen once. The TCR comes from a man older than 75 with acute or convalescent COVID-19. This chain joins TRBV7-2 and TRBJ2-5, with TRBD1 identical over 7 bases. Sequencing was performed on peripheral blood. The CDR3 nucleotides are TGTGCCAGCAGTTATCAAACAGGGGAAGAGACCCAGTACTTC. Translating gives CASSYQTGEETQYF.